The sequence of this T cell receptor (beta chain) was determined in a study of shared clonotypes between healthy human individuals. Naive CD8 populations comprised CD45RO-negative cells positively selected for CCR7, excluding terminally differentiated effector memory CD45RA+ cells. Findings and caveats of the study: A few donors had roughly 5% of their naive CD4 clonotypes in common. Rarefaction showed sorted-subset sequencing was incomplete despite large depth.

From germline, CDR1 is MNHNS and CDR2 SASEGT. J was trimmed by 6 bases and V by 3 bases; bases with no gene match: 1. This CDR3 region has 14 residues. Produced via immunoSEQ multiplex PCR; TCRdb's table is partial and in-frame only. The table has about 2.1 million clones, approximately 92% seen once. As to this clone: Its specificity is not known.

This chain links TRBV6-1 with TRBJ2-7, with TRBD2 identical over 14 bases. This TCR was sampled from a man aged 18 to 29 in good health. Some clones in this sample may be carry-over from other donors' samples. The sequenced material came from naive CD8+ T cells from PBMCs. CDR3 DNA: TGTGCCAGCAGTGAGGGACTAGCGGGAGTCGAGCAGTACTTC. This translates into CASSEGLAGVEQYF.